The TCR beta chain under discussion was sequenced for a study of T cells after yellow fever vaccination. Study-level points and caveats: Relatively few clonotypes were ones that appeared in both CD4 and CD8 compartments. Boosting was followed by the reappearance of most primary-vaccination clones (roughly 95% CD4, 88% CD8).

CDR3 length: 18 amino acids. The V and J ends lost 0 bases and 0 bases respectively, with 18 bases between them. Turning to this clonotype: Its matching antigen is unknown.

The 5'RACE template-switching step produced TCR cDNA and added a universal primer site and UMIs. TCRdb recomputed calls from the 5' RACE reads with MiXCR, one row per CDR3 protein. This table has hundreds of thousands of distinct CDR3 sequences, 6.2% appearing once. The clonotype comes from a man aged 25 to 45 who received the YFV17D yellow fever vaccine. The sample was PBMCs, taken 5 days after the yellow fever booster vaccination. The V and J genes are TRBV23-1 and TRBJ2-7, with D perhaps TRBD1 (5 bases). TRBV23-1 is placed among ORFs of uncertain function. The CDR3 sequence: CASSQSTRRGAPSYEQYF. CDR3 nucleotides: TGCGCCAGCAGTCAATCTACCCGGCGTGGGGCCCCCTCCTACGAGCAGTACTTC.